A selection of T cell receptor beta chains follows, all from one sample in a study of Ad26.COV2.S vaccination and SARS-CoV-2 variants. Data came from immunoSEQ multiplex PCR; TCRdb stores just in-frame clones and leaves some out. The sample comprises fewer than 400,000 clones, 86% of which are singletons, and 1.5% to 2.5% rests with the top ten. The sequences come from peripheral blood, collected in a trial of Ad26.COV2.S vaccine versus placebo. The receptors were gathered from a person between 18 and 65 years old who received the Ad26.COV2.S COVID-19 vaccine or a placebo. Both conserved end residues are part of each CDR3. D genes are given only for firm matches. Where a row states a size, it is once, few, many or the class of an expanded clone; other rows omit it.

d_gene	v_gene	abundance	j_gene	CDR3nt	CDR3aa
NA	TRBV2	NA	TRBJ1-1	TGTGCCAACCAAGTTGACAAGAACACTGAAGCTTTCTTT	CANQVDKNTEAFF
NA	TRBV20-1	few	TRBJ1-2	TGCAGTGCTAGTCAAGAGTGGGGTAACTATGGCTACACCTTC	CSASQEWGNYGYTF
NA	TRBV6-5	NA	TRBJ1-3	TGTGCCAGCAGTTACTCGTCCGGAAGCTCTGGAAACACCATATATTTT	CASSYSSGSSGNTIYF
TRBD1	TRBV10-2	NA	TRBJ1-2	TGCGCCAGCAGCTTGACAGGGTCGGAAGGCTACACCTTC	CASSLTGSEGYTF
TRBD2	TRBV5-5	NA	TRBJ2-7	TGTGCCAGCAGCACCTCCCGGGGGGGGCGCGAGCAGTACTTC	CASSTSRGGREQYF
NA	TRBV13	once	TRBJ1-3	TGTGCCAGCCAAAAGGGGTCGAGGAACACCATATATTTT	CASQKGSRNTIYF
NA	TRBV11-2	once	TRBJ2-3	TGTGCCAGCAGCTTCCCCCTCGGGCGGGGAGGCACAGATACGCAGTATTTT	CASSFPLGRGGTDTQYF
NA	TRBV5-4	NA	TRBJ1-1	TGTGCCAGCAGCCCCCCTGGAACTGAAGCTTTCTTT	CASSPPGTEAFF
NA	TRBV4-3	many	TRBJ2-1	TGCGCCAGCAGCCAAGATAATTCCGACTACAATGAGCAGTTCTTC	CASSQDNSDYNEQFF
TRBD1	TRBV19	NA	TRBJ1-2	TGTGCCAGTAGACTGACAGGGGGCTATGGCTACACCTTC	CASRLTGGYGYTF
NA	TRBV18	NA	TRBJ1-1	TGTGCCAGCTCACCGCAGCAGAACACTGAAGCTTTCTTT	CASSPQQNTEAFF
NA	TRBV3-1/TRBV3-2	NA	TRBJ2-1	TGTGCCAGCAGCACATACTTCGCCCCCCTCGTTAGCTCCTACAATGAGCAGTTCTTC	CASSTYFAPLVSSYNEQFF
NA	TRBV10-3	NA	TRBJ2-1	TGTGCCATCAGGGACAGCACCTACAATGAGCAGTTCTTC	CAIRDSTYNEQFF
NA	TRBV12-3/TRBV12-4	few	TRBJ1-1	TGTGCCAGCAGTAAAACAGGGACCCCTGAAGCTTTCTTT	CASSKTGTPEAFF
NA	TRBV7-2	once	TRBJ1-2	TGTGCCAGCAGCTTATGGGGTTCGGGCTACACCTTC	CASSLWGSGYTF
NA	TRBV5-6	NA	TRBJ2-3	TGTGCCAGCAGTGTAGGGGGGCCGACGACAGATACGCAGTATTTT	CASSVGGPTTDTQYF
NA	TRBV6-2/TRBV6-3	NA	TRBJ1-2	TGTGCCAGCAGTTACGCGCAGGTCTTGGGCTACACCTTC	CASSYAQVLGYTF
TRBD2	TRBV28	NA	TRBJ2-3	TGTGCCAGCAGTAGTAAGCGGGGTTGGGTAACAGATACGCAGTATTTT	CASSSKRGWVTDTQYF
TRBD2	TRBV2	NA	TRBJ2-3	TGTGCCAGCAGCTACGCCCTAGCGGGGGGTGGAATTGATACGCAGTATTTT	CASSYALAGGGIDTQYF
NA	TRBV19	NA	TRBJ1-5	TGTGCCAGTAAGGACAGTTTACGGGCCCAGCCCCAGCATTTT	CASKDSLRAQPQHF
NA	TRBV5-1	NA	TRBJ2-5	TGCGCCAGCAGCCCCGGGACACAAGAGACCCAGTACTTC	CASSPGTQETQYF
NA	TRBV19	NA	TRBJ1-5	TGTGCCAGTAGTAGAGAAGGTCAGGTGGGTCAGCCCCAGCATTTT	CASSREGQVGQPQHF
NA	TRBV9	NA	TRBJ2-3	TGTGCCAGCAGCTCGGGGGCAGGGACTCGCAGTGGCGCGCAGTATTTT	CASSSGAGTRSGAQYF
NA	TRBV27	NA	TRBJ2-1	TGTGCCAGCAGCTCAGGGGGGCCCTACAATGAGCAGTTCTTC	CASSSGGPYNEQFF
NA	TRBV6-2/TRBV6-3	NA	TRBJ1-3	TGTGCCAGCAGTTCCCCTCGGGGAGGCTCCGGAAACACCATATATTTT	CASSSPRGGSGNTIYF
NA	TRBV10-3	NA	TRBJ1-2	TGTGCCATCAGCCCCGGCTCCCACTATGGCTACACCTTC	CAISPGSHYGYTF
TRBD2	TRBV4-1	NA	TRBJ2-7	TGCGCCAGCAGCCAAGGGGAGATAGCGGGGTTCTACGAGCAGTACTTC	CASSQGEIAGFYEQYF
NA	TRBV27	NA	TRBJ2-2	TGTGCCAGCAGTTATGGGGGGAACACCGGGGAGCTGTTTTTT	CASSYGGNTGELFF
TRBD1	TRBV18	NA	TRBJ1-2	TGTGCCAGCTCGCCGCGGCTGCCACAGGACCGGGACAGGAGGGTGGGCTACACCTTC	CASSPRLPQDRDRRVGYTF
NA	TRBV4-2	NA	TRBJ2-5	TGTGCCAGCAGCCATAGTGTAGGAGAAGAGACCCAGTACTTC	CASSHSVGEETQYF
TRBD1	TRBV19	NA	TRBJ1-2	TGTGCCAGTAGTATAAGGGGACAGGGAATCTATGGCTACACCTTC	CASSIRGQGIYGYTF
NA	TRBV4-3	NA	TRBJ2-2	TGCGCCAGCAGCCAAGACAGTACCACCGGGGAGCTGTTTTTT	CASSQDSTTGELFF
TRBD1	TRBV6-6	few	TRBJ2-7	TGTGCCAGCAAGGTAGAGACAGGGGCCTCCTACGAGCAGTACTTC	CASKVETGASYEQYF
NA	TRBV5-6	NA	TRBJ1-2	TGTGCCAGCAGCTTAGAGACAACAGCCTATGGCTACACCTTC	CASSLETTAYGYTF
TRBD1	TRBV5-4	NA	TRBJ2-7	TGTGCCAGCAGCTTTAGGACAGGGATCTCCTACGAGCAGTACTTC	CASSFRTGISYEQYF
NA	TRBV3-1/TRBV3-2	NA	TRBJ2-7	TGTGCCAGCAGCCTTCTAGAAAACGAGCAGTACTTC	CASSLLENEQYF
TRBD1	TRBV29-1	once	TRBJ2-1	TGCAGCGTTCAACCGGGACAGGAGTACAATGAGCAGTTCTTC	CSVQPGQEYNEQFF
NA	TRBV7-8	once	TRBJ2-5	TGTGCCAGCAGCTTAGTTAAGCTCAGGGCCCAGTACTTC	CASSLVKLRAQYF
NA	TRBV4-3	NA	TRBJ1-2	TGCGCCAGCAGCCAAGAGTTATACCGAGAGGGGGTCGGCACCTTC	CASSQELYREGVGTF
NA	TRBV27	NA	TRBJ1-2	TGTGCCACCTTCCAGTATGGCTACACCTTC	CATFQYGYTF
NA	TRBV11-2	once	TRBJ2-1	TGTGCCAGCAGCTTATATCGGGGGGCCAACCGGGTGGACAATGAGCAGTTCTTC	CASSLYRGANRVDNEQFF
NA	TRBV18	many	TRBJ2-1	TGTGCCAGCTCACCCCGCGGACGCAACAATGAGCAGTTCTTC	CASSPRGRNNEQFF
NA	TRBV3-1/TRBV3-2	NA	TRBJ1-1	TGTGCCAGCAGCCAAAGTCGGGGGACTGAAGCTTTCTTT	CASSQSRGTEAFF
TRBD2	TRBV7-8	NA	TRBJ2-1	TGTGCCAGCAGCTTAGGGACTAGCGGGTACAATGAGCAGTTCTTC	CASSLGTSGYNEQFF
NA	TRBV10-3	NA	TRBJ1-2	TGTGCCATCACTCCGGACGAGCGGGGAGGCTACACCTTC	CAITPDERGGYTF
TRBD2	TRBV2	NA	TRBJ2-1	TGTGCCGTGGGGACTAACTACAATGAGCAGTTCTTC	CAVGTNYNEQFF
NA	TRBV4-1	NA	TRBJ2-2	TGCGCCAGCAGCCAAGATCGCTGGTCCGGGGAGCTGTTTTTT	CASSQDRWSGELFF
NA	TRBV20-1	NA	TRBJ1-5	TGCAGTGCGGAAGGGCTTCAGCCCCAGCATTTT	CSAEGLQPQHF
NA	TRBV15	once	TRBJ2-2	TGTGCCACCAGCAGGGTAGATACGAACACCGGGGAGCTGTTTTTT	CATSRVDTNTGELFF
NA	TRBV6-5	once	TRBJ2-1	TGTGCCAGCAGTTACTCGGGGACAACCAATGAGCAGTTCTTC	CASSYSGTTNEQFF
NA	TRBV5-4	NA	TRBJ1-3	TGTGCCAGCAGCTTGGGTCGGGGTTCTCACTCTGGAAACACCATATATTTT	CASSLGRGSHSGNTIYF
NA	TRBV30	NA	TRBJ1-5	TGTGCCTGGAGTGAGGGGGGAAAGGGTCAGCCCCAGCATTTT	CAWSEGGKGQPQHF
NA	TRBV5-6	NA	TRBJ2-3	TGTGCCAGCAGCTTTAGGGGTTTGGTGAGCACAGATACGCAGTATTTT	CASSFRGLVSTDTQYF
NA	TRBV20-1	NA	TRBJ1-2	TGCAGTGCTAGTTCAGGGGACGGGCCATATCGAGGCTACACCTTC	CSASSGDGPYRGYTF